This T cell receptor beta chain was captured in a study of shared clonotypes between healthy human individuals. Turning to the study itself: Donor ages ranged 18 to 49 years: a couple of women, a few men. Findings and caveats of the study: Rarefaction analysis demonstrated incomplete sorted-subset sequencing notwithstanding large depth.

This clone has just one count. As yet, its antigen is unknown. The CDR3 length is 14 residues. The V gene lost 4 bases and the J gene lost 4 bases, with 17 bases spanning the gap. Germline lookup yields CDR1 GTSNPN and CDR2 SVGIG (reference sequence). The donor cohort consisted entirely of Caucasian adults residing in Nashville, Tennessee. It was at deep level that the assay was run. The table came from immunoSEQ multiplex PCR; TCRdb's copy has only in-frame clones and leaves some out. The sample carries some 1.5 million clones, around 97% recorded once. Sequences were obtained from naive CD4+ T cells sorted from blood. Subset meaning: CD45RA+ positively selected. The chain has TRBV30 and TRBJ2-7; D perhaps matches TRBD1 (5 bases). This clonotype originated in a man younger than 45 in good health. The CDR3 loop reads CAWNDQGAKYEQYF. The CDR3 DNA follows: TGTGCCTGGAACGATCAAGGGGCTAAATACGAGCAGTACTTC.